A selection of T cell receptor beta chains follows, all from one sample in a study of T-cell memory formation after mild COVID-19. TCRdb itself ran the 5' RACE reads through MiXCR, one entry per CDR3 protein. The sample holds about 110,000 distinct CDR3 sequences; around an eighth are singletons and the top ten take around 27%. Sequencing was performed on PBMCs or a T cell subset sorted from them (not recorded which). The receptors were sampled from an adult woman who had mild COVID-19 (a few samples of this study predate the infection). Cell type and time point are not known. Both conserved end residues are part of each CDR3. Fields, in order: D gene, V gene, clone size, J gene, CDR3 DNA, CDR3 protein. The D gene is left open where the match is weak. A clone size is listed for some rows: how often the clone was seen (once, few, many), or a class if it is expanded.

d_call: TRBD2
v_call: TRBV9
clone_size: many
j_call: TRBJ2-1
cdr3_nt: TGTGCCAGCAGCGTAGAGCGAGGACTAGCGGGAATTCAGTTCTTC
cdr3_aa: CASSVERGLAGIQFF

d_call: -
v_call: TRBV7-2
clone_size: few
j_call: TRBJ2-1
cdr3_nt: TGTGCCAGCAGCCGGTACTTGTCTGAGCAGTTCTTC
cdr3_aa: CASSRYLSEQFF

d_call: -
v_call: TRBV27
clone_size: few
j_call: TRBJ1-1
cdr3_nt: TGTGCCAGCAGTCTCTATACGGGGCGGGGCACTGAAGCTTTCTTT
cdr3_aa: CASSLYTGRGTEAFF

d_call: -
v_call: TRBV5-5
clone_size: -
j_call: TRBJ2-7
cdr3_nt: TGTGCCAGCAGCTTGGAAGGGGGTTTGAGTTACGAGCAGTACTTC
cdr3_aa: CASSLEGGLSYEQYF

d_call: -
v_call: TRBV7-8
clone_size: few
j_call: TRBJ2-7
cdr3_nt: TGTGCCAGCAGCTTTCTGACTTCCTTGGACGAGCAGTACTTC
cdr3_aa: CASSFLTSLDEQYF

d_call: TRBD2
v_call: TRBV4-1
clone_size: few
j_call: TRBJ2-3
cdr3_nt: TGCGCCAGCAGCCAAAGCGGGGGGGCAATAGATACGCAGTATTTT
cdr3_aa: CASSQSGGAIDTQYF

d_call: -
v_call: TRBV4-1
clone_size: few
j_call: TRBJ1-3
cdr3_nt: TGCGCCAGCAGCCCTGAGAGGGGAGGAGGAAACACCATATATTTT
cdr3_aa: CASSPERGGGNTIYF

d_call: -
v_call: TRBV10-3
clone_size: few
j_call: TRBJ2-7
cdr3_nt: TGTGCCATCAGTGAGAATGAGGTTTCCTACGAGCAGTACTTC
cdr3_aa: CAISENEVSYEQYF

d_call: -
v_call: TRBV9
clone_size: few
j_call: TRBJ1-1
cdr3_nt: TGTGCCAGCAGCCCTCAATTTCAGGGGACTGAAGCTTTCTTT
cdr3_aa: CASSPQFQGTEAFF

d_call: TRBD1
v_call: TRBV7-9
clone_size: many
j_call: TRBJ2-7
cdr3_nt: TGTGCCAGCAGCGGGACAGCGATCGAGCAGTACTTC
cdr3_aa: CASSGTAIEQYF

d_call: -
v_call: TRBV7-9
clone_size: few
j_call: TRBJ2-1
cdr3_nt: TGTGCCAGCAGCTACGCCTCCGGGACGATCTATCTTGAGCAGTTCTTC
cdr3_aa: CASSYASGTIYLEQFF

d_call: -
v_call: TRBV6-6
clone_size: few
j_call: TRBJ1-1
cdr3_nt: TGTGCCAGCAGTCCCAGGGGCCTGAACACTGAAGCTTTCTTT
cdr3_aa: CASSPRGLNTEAFF

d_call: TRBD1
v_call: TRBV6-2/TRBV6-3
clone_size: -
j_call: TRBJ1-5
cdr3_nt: TGTGCCAGCAGGAATGACAGGGGGCGCGCCGGTCAGCCCCAGCATTTT
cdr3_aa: CASRNDRGRAGQPQHF

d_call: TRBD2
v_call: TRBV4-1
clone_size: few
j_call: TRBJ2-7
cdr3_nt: TGCGCCAGCAGCCCTCGACTAGCGGGAGATCGCGAGCAGTACTTC
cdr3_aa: CASSPRLAGDREQYF

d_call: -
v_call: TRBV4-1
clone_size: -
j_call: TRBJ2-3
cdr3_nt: TGCGCCAGCAGCCAAGATCCCGCCACATACACAGATACGCAGTATTTT
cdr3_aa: CASSQDPATYTDTQYF

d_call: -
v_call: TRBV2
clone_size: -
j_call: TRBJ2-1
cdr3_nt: TGTGCCAGCAGTGAACTGGGGACAAGATTGGATGAGCAGTTCTTC
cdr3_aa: CASSELGTRLDEQFF

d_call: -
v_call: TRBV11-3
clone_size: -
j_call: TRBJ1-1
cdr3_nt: TGTGCCAGCAGCTTAGTACGCAGTGCGAACACTGAAGCTTTCTTT
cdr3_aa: CASSLVRSANTEAFF

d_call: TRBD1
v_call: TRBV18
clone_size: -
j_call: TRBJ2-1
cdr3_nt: TGTGCCAGCTCACCCCTGGACAGGAGCCCGTACAATGAGCAGTTCTTC
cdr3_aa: CASSPLDRSPYNEQFF

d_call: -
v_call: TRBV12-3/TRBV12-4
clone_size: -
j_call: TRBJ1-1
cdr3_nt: TGTGCCAGCAGTTTCCTAGGGTTTGCGAACACTGAAGCTTTCTTT
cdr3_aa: CASSFLGFANTEAFF

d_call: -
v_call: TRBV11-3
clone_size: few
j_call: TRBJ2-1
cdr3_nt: TGTGCCAGCAGCTCTATTTACCAGAACTACAATGAGCAGTTCTTC
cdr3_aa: CASSSIYQNYNEQFF

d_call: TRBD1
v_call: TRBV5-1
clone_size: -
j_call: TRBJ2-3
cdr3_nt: TGCGCCAGCAGCAGCTGGGACAGGGTACTTCAAGATACGCAGTATTTT
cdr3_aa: CASSSWDRVLQDTQYF

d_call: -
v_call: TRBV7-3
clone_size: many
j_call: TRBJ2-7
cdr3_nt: TGTGCCAGCAGTCATGACAGTACCTACGAGCAGTACTTC
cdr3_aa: CASSHDSTYEQYF

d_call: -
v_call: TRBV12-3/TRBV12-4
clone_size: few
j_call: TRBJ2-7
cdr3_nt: TGTGCCAGCAGTCATCCGGGGGACCTGACTGAGTTC
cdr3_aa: CASSHPGDLTEF

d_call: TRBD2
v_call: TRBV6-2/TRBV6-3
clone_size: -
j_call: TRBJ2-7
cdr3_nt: TGTGCCAGCAGTTGGACTAGCGGGGGATACGAGCAGTACTTC
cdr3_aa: CASSWTSGGYEQYF

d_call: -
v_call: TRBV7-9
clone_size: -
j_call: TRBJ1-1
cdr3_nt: TGTGCCAGCATTTTTGTTGGTAGGACTGAAGCTTTCTTT
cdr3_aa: CASIFVGRTEAFF

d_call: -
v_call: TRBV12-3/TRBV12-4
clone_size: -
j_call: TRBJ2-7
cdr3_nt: TGTGCCAGCAGTTCGCTCCCCTACGAGCAGTACTTC
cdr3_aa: CASSSLPYEQYF

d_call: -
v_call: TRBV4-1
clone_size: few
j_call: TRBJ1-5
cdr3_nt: TGCGCCAGCAGCTCCCGGATTAATCGCAATCAGCCCCAGCATTTT
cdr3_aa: CASSSRINRNQPQHF

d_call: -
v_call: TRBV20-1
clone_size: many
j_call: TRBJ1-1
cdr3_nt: TGCAGTGCTCGACACCAGCCGAACACTGAAGCTTTCTTT
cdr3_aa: CSARHQPNTEAFF

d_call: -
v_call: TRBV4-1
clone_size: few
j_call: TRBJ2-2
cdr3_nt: TGCGCCAGCAGCCAAGAATCAGGGTACACCGGGGAGCTGTTTTTT
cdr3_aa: CASSQESGYTGELFF

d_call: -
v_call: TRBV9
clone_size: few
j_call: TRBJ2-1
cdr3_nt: TGTGCCAGCAGCGTAGTGGGGGGCGAGGGGGTCGGAATCTACAATGAGCAGTTCTTC
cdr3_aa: CASSVVGGEGVGIYNEQFF

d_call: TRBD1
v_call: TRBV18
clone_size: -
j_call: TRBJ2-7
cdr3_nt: TGTGCCAGCGCCGGGGACAGGATCTACGAGCAGTACTTC
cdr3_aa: CASAGDRIYEQYF

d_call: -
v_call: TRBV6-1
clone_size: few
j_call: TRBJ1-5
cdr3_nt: TGTGCCAGCAGTGGAGACAGTCACCAGCCCCAGCATTTT
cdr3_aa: CASSGDSHQPQHF

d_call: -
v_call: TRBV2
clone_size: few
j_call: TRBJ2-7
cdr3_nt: TGTGCCAGCAGCGGGGCCTACGAGCAGTACTTC
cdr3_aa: CASSGAYEQYF

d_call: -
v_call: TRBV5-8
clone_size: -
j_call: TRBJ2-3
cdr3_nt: TGTGCCAGCAGTGGGACAATTTCTACTAGCACAGATACGCAGTATTTT
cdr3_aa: CASSGTISTSTDTQYF

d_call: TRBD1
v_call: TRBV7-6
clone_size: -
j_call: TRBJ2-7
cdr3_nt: TGTGCCAGCAGCTTACAGACAGGGGCCTCCTACGAGCAGTACTTC
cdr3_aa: CASSLQTGASYEQYF

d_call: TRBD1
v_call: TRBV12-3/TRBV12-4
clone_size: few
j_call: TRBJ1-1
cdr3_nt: TGTGCCAGCAGTCCACAGGGGGTCGGGAACACTGAAGCTTTCTTT
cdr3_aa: CASSPQGVGNTEAFF

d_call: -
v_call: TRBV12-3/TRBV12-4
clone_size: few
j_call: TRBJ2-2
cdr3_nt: TGTGCCAGCAGTTCGCCTGGAGCGGGCACTACCCGAAAAACCGGGGAGCTGTTTTTT
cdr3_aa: CASSSPGAGTTRKTGELFF

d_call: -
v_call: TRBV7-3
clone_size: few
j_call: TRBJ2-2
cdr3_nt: TGTGCCAGCAGCTTAGATCATACTACAGCCGGGGAGCTGTTTTTT
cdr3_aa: CASSLDHTTAGELFF

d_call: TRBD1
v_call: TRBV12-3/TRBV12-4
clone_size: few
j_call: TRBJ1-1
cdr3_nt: TGTGCCAGCAGTTTGACAGGGGAGGACACTGAAGCTTTCTTT
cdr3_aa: CASSLTGEDTEAFF

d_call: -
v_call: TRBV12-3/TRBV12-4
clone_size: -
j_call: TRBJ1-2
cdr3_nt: TGTGCCAGCAGTCCCGGGACAATCTATGGCTACACCTTC
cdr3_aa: CASSPGTIYGYTF

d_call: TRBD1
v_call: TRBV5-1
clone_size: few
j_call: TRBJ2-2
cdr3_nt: TGCGCCAGCAGACCCACAGGGGGCAACACCGGGGAGCTGTTTTTT
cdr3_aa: CASRPTGGNTGELFF

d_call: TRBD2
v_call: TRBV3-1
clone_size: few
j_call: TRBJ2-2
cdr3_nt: TGTGCCAGCAGCCAAGACGTAGTAGCGGGACATACGAACACCGGGGAGCTGTTTTTT
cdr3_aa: CASSQDVVAGHTNTGELFF

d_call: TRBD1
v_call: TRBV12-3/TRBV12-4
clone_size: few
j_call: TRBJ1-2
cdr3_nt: TGTGCCAGCACCGAGGCCGGGACAGTAGGGATTAACTATGGCTACACCTTC
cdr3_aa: CASTEAGTVGINYGYTF

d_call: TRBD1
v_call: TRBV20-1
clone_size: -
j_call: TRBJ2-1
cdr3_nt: TGCAGTGCTAGAGATCCCCCTCGACAGGGTGGCAATGAGCAGTTCTTC
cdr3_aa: CSARDPPRQGGNEQFF

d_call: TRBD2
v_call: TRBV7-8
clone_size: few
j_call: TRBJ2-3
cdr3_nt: TGTGCCAGCAGCCCTCCGGGACTAGAGACAGATACGCAGTATTTT
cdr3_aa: CASSPPGLETDTQYF

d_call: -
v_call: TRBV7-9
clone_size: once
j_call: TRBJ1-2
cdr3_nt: TGTGCCAGCAGCCTCCTTAACTATGGCTACACCTTC
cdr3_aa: CASSLLNYGYTF

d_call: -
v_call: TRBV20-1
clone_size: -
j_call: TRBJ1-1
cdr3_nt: TGCAGTGCTAGTCGTGGCGGCACTGAAGCTTTCTTT
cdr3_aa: CSASRGGTEAFF

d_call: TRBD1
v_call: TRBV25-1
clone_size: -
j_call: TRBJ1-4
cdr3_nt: TGTGCCAGCAGTGAATATCCGACAGGGCCGAATGAAAAACTGTTTTTT
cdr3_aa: CASSEYPTGPNEKLFF

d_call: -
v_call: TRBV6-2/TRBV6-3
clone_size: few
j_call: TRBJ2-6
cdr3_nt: TGTGCCAGCAGTAGCCCTTCGGTAGCTGGGGCCAACGTCCTGACTTTC
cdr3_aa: CASSSPSVAGANVLTF

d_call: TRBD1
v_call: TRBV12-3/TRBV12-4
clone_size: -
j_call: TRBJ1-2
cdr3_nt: TGTGCCAGCAGTTGGGACAGCCTACCTATTAATGGCTACACCTTC
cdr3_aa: CASSWDSLPINGYTF

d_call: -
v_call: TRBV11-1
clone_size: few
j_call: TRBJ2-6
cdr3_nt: TGTGCCAGCAGCTTAGGACTCTCTGGGGCCAACGTCCTGACTTTC
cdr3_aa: CASSLGLSGANVLTF

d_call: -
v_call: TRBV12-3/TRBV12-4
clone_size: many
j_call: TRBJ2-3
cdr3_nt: TGTGCCAGCAGTTTCGCAGATACGCAGTATTTT
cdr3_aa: CASSFADTQYF

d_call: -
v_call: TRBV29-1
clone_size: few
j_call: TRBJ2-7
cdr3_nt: TGCAGCGTTGAAGATTGGGGAAAACAGGGGAGGTTGTACGAGCAGTACTTC
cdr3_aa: CSVEDWGKQGRLYEQYF

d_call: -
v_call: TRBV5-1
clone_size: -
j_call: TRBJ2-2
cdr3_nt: TGCGCCAGCAGCTTGGCTGTGGGGGAGCTGTTTTTT
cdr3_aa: CASSLAVGELFF

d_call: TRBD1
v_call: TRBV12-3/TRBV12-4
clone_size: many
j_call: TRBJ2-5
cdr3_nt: TGTGCCAGCAGTTACGGGACAGGGAAGGAGACCCAGTACTTC
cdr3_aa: CASSYGTGKETQYF

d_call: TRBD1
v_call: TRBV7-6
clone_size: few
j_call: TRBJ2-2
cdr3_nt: TGTGCCAGCAGCTTAGGGACGACAGGGAAGGCCGGGGAGCTGTTTTTT
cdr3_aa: CASSLGTTGKAGELFF

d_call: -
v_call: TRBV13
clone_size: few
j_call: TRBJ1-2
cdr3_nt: TGTGCCAGCAGCTTAGGGCTCCGGGCGCGCTATGGCTACACCTTC
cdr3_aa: CASSLGLRARYGYTF